The clone carrying this T cell receptor beta chain is classed as medium-sized. CDR1 SGHRS and CDR2 YFSETQ come from the germline V gene. The CDR3 consists of 15 residues. V was pared by 3 bases and J by 2 bases, with 14 bases between. TCRdb itself ran the 5' RACE reads through MiXCR, one entry per CDR3 protein. The table lists thousands of distinct CDR3 sequences, around 15% of them singletons. The sequence was obtained from a female donor with breast cancer. This chain links TRBV5-1 with TRBJ2-5, with a weak D call TRBD1 (6 bases). Sequencing was performed on memory CD4+ T cells sorted from blood. The subset: memory CD4+ T cells, CD4+CD45RO+CD25-. The CDR3 spells CASSYRQDPQETQYF. CDR3 nucleotide sequence: TGCGCCAGCAGCTACCGACAGGACCCTCAAGAGACCCAGTACTTC.